This TCR beta chain was retrieved from a study of T-cell reconstitution after alpha-beta-depleted transplantation in children. General study points: A year had passed since transplant, and T-cell counts and diversity by then came mostly from newly produced T cells. Roughly two months post-transplant, alpha-beta T cells reportedly originated from several hundred graft clones that had expanded.

It was with unique molecular identifiers that the TCRbeta library was prepared. A single record per CDR3 protein comes from TCRdb applying MiXCR to the PCR reads. Of 150,000 to 250,000 distinct CDR3 sequences listed, roughly 6% are singletons. About this clonotype itself: Its antigen is as yet unknown.

Germline lookup yields CDR1 SQVTM and CDR2 ANQGSEA. Germline trimming cut 6 bases from V and 8 bases from J; bases unmatched to any gene: 16. The length of the CDR3 is 15 residues. The sequencing here drew on PBMCs, taken before TCRalphabeta/CD19-depleted stem cell transplant. J is TRBJ1-2 and V is TRBV29-1, with 9 bases fitting TRBD1. The clonotype was recovered from a girl under two years old with combined immunodeficiency, due to receive a stem cell transplant. CDR3 region: CSVSDRGVGMFGYTF. For the CDR3, the DNA is TGCAGCGTCTCTGACAGGGGGGTTGGTATGTTCGGCTACACCTTC.